This T cell receptor (beta chain) was retrieved from a study of regulatory T cells in long-lasting Graves disease. Across the whole study: Over 5 years of antithyroid drugs with positive TSH receptor antibodies was taken to mean persistent Graves' disease.

Regarding this clonotype: What it binds is unknown.

Construction of TCR beta libraries relied on iRepertoire HTBI primers and on Arm-PCR targeting CDR3 regions. TCRdb fed the multiplex PCR reads into MiXCR, producing one record per CDR3 protein. The sample includes about 430,000 distinct CDR3 sequences, 21% seen only once; the top ten take over 11%. The germline gives CDR1 ENHRY, CDR2 SYGVKD. After removal of 3 bases from V and 2 bases from J, the junction contained 5 bases not matched to a gene. CDR3 size: 15 residues. Time point in this sample: persistent/refractory GD, antithyroid drugs over 5 years with positive TRAb. RNA extracted from PBMCs served as the sequencing template. Study-level findings and limits: Among the persistent patients, 2,741 public clonotypes were shared, more than the roughly 990 shared among new patients. Persistent disease preferred TRBV28, TRBJ1-2 and TRBJ2-5. Accuracy may have been reduced by the small sample size.

The clonotype comes from a female donor with Graves disease. Sequencing was performed on peripheral blood mononuclear cells (PBMCs), taken when the disease was refractory, from a patient treated with antithyroid drugs. V and J are TRBV10-3 and TRBJ2-3, with 7 bases fitting TRBD2. CDR3 in amino acids: CAISEETSTTDTQYF. The CDR3 region has the DNA TGTGCCATCAGTGAAGAGACTAGCACCACAGATACGCAGTATTTT.